The sequence of this TCR beta chain was determined in a study of cytomegalovirus exposure and HLA in healthy donors. The PCR used 60 Vbeta and 13 Jbeta primers. Profiling relied on immunoSEQ multiplex PCR, and the TCRdb table lists in-frame clones only, not all of them. The table shows 180,000 or so clones, with approximately 80% occurring only once. Source material: PBMCs. This clonotype was sampled from a female donor in good health and CMV-seronegative.

CDR3 coding DNA: TGTGCCAGCAGCGTAGTGGGCCAGGGGAGAGGAAACACCATATATTTT. Protein product: CASSVVGQGRGNTIYF. The chain recombines TRBV9 with TRBJ1-3; D perhaps matches TRBD1 (6 bases). Trimming stripped 0 bases from V and 4 bases from J, with 14 bases between. From germline, CDR1 is SGDLS and CDR2 YYNGEE. The CDR3 runs 16 residues.